The T cell receptor (beta chain) under discussion was sequenced for a study of T cells in Graves' hyperthyroidism and ophthalmopathy. Overall study: Once the initial diagnosis was made, peripheral blood was obtained before any treatment. Study-wide findings and caveats: Most thyroid clonotypes with frequency above 0.001 were detected in blood. A model of 13 V-J pairs discriminated ophthalmopathy from stable hyperthyroidism.

The germline V gene encodes CDR1 SGHKS and CDR2 YYEKEE (reference sequence). CDR3 length equals 13 residues. Trimming removed 6 bases from V and 6 bases from J, with 12 bases in between. The hyperthyroidism was newly diagnosed and had lasted under 2 months; the patients were aged 18 to 65. RNA transcripts gave rise to amplified TCR beta CDR3 regions. When the TCR CDR3 underwent first-round RT-PCR, the HTBI primer set was used. TCRdb recomputed calls from the multiplex PCR reads with MiXCR, one row per CDR3 protein. The data contain hundreds of thousands of distinct CDR3 sequences, around 16% of them singletons. To note about this clonotype: Antigen: not known.

This chain links TRBV5-5 with TRBJ2-2; D possibly corresponds to TRBD2 (6 bases). The specimen was blood. The clonotype originates from a woman younger than 45 with Graves' hyperthyroidism. Here the CDR3 DNA reads TGTGCCAGCAACCTACCGGGGGCCGGGGAGCTGTTTTTT. Its protein is CASNLPGAGELFF.